This T cell receptor (beta chain) came from a study of PD-L1 blockade in urothelial cancer. On the study more broadly: Blood samples had a median of approximately 150,000 T cells, 83,000 or so unique TCRs, and clonality 0.080.

Sequenced by immunoSEQ multiplex PCR; TCRdb stores in-frame clones only, minus some. The data show around 100,000 clones, roughly 89% seen once. CDR3 size: 15 residues. V was clipped by 7 bases and J by 0 bases, with 16 bases between them. Germline assignment: CDR1 MNHEY and CDR2 SVGAGI. Indicated time point: pretreatment peripheral blood. It was locally advanced or metastatic urothelial carcinoma that patients had. Patient sample counts ranged from 1 to 8, pretreatment and on-treatment. This rearrangement joins TRBV6-5 to TRBJ2-7; unclear D gene. The sequence derives from a man aged 55 to 70 with urothelial cancer. Here the sequenced sample was PBMCs, taken around atezolizumab (anti-PD-L1) treatment. The CDR3 DNA reads TGTGCCAGCACCCCAGCAGGTTACAGCTCCTACGAGCAGTACTTC. This codes for CASTPAGYSSYEQYF.